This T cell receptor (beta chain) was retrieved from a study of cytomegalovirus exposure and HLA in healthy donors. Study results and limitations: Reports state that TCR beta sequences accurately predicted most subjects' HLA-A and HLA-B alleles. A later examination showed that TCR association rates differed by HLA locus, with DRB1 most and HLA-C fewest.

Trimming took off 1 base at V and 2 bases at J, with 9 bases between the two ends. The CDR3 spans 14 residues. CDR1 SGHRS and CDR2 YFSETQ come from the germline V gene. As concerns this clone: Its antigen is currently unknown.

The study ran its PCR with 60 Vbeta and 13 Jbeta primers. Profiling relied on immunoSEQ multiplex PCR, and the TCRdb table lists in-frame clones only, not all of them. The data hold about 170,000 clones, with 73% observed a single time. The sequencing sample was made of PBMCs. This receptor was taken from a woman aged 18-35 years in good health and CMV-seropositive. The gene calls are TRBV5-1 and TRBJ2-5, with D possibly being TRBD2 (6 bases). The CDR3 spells CASSLRDLQETQYF. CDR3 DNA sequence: TGCGCCAGCAGCTTGAGGGACTTGCAAGAGACCCAGTACTTC.